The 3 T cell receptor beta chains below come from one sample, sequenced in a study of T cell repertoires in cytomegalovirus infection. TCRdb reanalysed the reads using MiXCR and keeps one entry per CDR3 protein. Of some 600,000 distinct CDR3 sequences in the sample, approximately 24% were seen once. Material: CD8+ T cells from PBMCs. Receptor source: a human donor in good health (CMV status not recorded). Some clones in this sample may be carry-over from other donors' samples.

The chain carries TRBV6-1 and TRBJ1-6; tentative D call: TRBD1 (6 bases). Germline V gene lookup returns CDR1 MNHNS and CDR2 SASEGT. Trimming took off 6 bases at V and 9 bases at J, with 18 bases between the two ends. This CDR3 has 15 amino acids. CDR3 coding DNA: TGTGCCAGCAGCACCACAGGGCCTCTAACTTCACCCCTCCACTTT. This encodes CASSTTGPLTSPLHF.

CDR3 bases: TGTGCCAGCAGCCGGGGGGCAGATTCTTCTAACTATGGCTACACCTTC. It encodes CASSRGADSSNYGYTF. The gene calls are TRBV14 and TRBJ1-2; the D gene is possibly TRBD1 (6 bases). The V gene's germline CDR1 is SGHDN and CDR2 FVKESK. The CDR3 sequence is 16 residues long. Between the trimmed V and J ends, which lost 4 bases and 0 bases, there was a span of 15 bases.

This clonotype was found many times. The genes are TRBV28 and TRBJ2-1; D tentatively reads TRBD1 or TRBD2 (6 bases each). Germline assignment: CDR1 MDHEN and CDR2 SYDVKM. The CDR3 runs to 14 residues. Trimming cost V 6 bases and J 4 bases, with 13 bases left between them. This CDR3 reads CASRVGGGYNEQFF. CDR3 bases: TGTGCCAGCAGAGTAGGAGGGGGATACAATGAGCAGTTCTTC.